The 4 T cell receptor beta chains below come from one sample, sequenced in a study of T cells after yellow fever vaccination (dated by TCRdb to the late 2010s). According to the study, the label for this sample's treatment or condition signals: live attenuated yellow fever vaccine strain. The library came from 5' RACE. Sequencer: Illumina HiSeq 2500. TCRdb handled the public reads itself, with Q25 trimming in fastp and clone calling in MiXCR, and kept productive beta chains. Each entry is one CDR3 protein sequence, shown with its most common DNA and genes. This sample has around 600,000 distinct CDR3 sequences in its table, and approximately 13% of those were observed once. About 16% of the sample belongs to the ten largest clones. Sequencing used PBMCs, obtained on the day of the yellow fever booster vaccination. The source of these receptors is a man aged 30 to 39 who received the YFV17D yellow fever vaccine.

This chain joins TRBV20-1 and TRBJ2-1; D is unresolved. V was trimmed by 1 base and J by 8 bases, leaving 15 bases between them. The germline V gene encodes CDR1 DFQATT and CDR2 SNEGSKA (reference sequence). This CDR3 contains 14 residues. The chain's CDR3 is CSARGRFVVDEQFF. The CDR3 coding sequence is TGCAGTGCTAGAGGGCGCTTCGTAGTGGATGAGCAGTTCTTC.

This clonotype showed up many times. The chain is built from TRBV28 and TRBJ2-7; 8 nucleotides align to TRBD2. Germline V gene data show CDR1 as MDHEN and CDR2 as SYDVKM. The CDR3 has 15 residues. The V gene end was trimmed by 7 bases and the J gene end by 1 base; junction bases not matched to a gene: 9. The CDR3 DNA reads as TGTGCCAGCACCCGAGCGGGAGCAAAGTCCTACGAGCAGTACTTC. Protein product: CASTRAGAKSYEQYF.

This rearrangement joins TRBV5-1 to TRBJ1-4; tentative D call: TRBD1 (6 bases). The CDR3 length is 13 residues. Germline V gene sequence: CDR1 SGHRS, CDR2 YFSETQ. V was shortened by 7 bases and J by 6 bases, with 13 bases between the two germline ends. CDR3 residues: CASCRTDDEKLFF. CDR3 nucleotides: TGCGCCAGCTGCCGGACAGACGATGAAAAACTGTTTTTT.

This clonotype came up many times. The V and J genes are TRBV20-1 and TRBJ2-3; TRBD2 might be the D (6 bases). This CDR3 comprises 15 residues. The germline V gene has CDR1 DFQATT and CDR2 SNEGSKA (reference sequence). V was pared by 6 bases and J by 4 bases, with 20 bases between. The CDR3 sequence: CSATLGLTVPDTQYF. In DNA form, the CDR3 reads TGCAGTGCCACCCTGGGACTGACCGTCCCAGATACGCAGTATTTT.